The table lists the clone carrying this T cell receptor beta chain with a count of one. Its matching antigen is unknown. The study treated chemo-refractory metastatic non-small-cell lung cancer patients with focal radiation plus ipilimumab CTLA-4 blockade. The sample originates from a study of radiotherapy plus CTLA-4 blockade in lung cancer. Looking at the study overall: For 18% of patients, objective responses occurred, and 30% to 35% had disease control. General study results and limits: The study found tumor-derived TCR clones expanded in blood after radiotherapy plus ipilimumab. Reports state that early shifts in blood T cell clones, with interferon-beta, best predicted response.

The protocol was immunoSEQ multiplex PCR, while the TCRdb copy is restricted to in-frame clones and leaves out a portion. The sample shows tens of thousands of clones, approximately 77% of them seen only once. The material sequenced was peripheral blood, taken from a patient treated with radiotherapy plus ipilimumab. The receptor comes from a human donor with non-small cell lung cancer whose response to radiotherapy plus ipilimumab could not be evaluated.

The CDR3 sequence: CSVEASESDEQFF. Here the CDR3 DNA reads TGCAGCGTTGAAGCGAGCGAGTCTGATGAGCAGTTCTTC. The chain uses TRBV29-1 and TRBJ2-1; no clear D gene. V lost 1 base, J lost 8 bases, and 12 bases lay in between. Germline CDR1 and CDR2: SQVTM and ANQGSEA. This CDR3 is built from 13 residues.